The 21 T cell receptor beta chains below all came from one sample that was sequenced in a study of beta chain features in type 1 diabetes. Findings and limits, study-wide: Patients with Type 1 diabetes showed moderately but significantly shorter TCRB CDR3s in all four CD4+ subsets.

Their cognate antigens are unknown. As every portion of the isolated RNA was reverse transcribed, the sequencing read expressed TCRB transcripts. Repertoires were generated with immunoSEQ multiplex PCR, while TCRdb's copy carries only in-frame clones and drops some. Here the sample spans about 22,000 clones, under 60% being singletons. The sample was stem cell memory CD4+ T cells from blood. The receptor source for this set is a man between 18 and 35 years old with type 1 diabetes.

This clone turned up a few times. The chain combines TRBV18 with TRBJ1-5; D gene ambiguous. Germline lookup yields CDR1 KGHSH and CDR2 LQKENI. This CDR3 contains 14 residues. The V and J ends lost 3 bases and 4 bases respectively, with 10 bases between them. The CDR3 is CASSPLRENQPQHF. The DNA of the CDR3 is TGTGCCAGCTCACCGCTGAGGGAAAATCAGCCCCAGCATTTT.

The sample holds a few counts of this clone. The chain links TRBV29-1 to TRBJ2-1; D remains ambiguous. Trimming took off 3 bases at V and 1 base at J, with 4 bases between the two ends. The CDR3 totals 12 residues. The V gene's germline CDR1 is SQVTM and CDR2 ANQGSEA. Here the CDR3 DNA reads TGCAGCGTTGAGAGGTCCTACAATGAGCAGTTCTTC. Its protein is CSVERSYNEQFF.

This chain joins TRBV29-1 and TRBJ1-1; D gene uncertain. The ends were cut back, 3 bases at V and 3 bases at J, with 11 bases in the middle. This CDR3 contains 13 residues. The germline V gene encodes CDR1 SQVTM and CDR2 ANQGSEA. The CDR3 region is CSVEENADTEAFF. DNA of the CDR3: TGCAGCGTTGAGGAGAATGCGGACACTGAAGCTTTCTTT.

The rearrangement uses TRBV7-2 and TRBJ2-1; D possibly corresponds to TRBD2 (5 bases). The CDR3 runs to 17 residues. Trimming left V 1 base short and J 4 bases short, with 17 bases between. Germline V gene sequence: CDR1 SGHTA, CDR2 FQGNSA. CDR3 sequence reads: CASSLEVHGGRYNEQFF. CDR3 coding DNA: TGTGCCAGCAGCTTAGAGGTACACGGAGGAAGATACAATGAGCAGTTCTTC. The entire variable domain, with the rest obtained from reference TRBV7-2 and TRBJ2-1, is as follows: GAGVSQSPSNKVTEKGKDVELRCDPISGHTALYWYRQSLGQGLEFLIYFQGNSAPDKSGLPSDRFSAERTGGSVSTLTIQRTQQEDSAVYLCASSLEVHGGRYNEQFFGPGTRLTVL.

The chain recombines TRBV29-1 with TRBJ2-7, with 7 positions matching TRBD1. V lost 6 bases and J lost 4; bases outside the gene matches: 6. Per germline, CDR1 SQVTM and CDR2 ANQGSEA. The length of the CDR3 is 12 residues. The CDR3 coding sequence is TGCAGCGTCCGAGGGGACAGTTACGAGCAGTACTTC. Its protein product is CSVRGDSYEQYF.

The chain has TRBV28 and TRBJ1-2; a possible D gene is TRBD1 (5 bases). The CDR3 has 17 amino acids. The germline CDR1 and CDR2 sequences are MDHEN and SYDVKM. Trimming shortened V by 4 bases and J by 3 bases, and 21 bases separated the two germline ends. Here the CDR3 DNA reads TGTGCCAGCAGTTCCACGTCAGGGTTCCTTCCTTACTATGGCTACACCTTC. Its protein product is CASSSTSGFLPYYGYTF.

The gene calls are TRBV7-2 and TRBJ2-2; 8 bases agree with TRBD2. The CDR3 consists of 16 residues. Trimming removed 5 bases from V and 2 bases from J; junction bases left unmatched: 7. Germline CDR1 is SGHTA and CDR2 is FQGNSA. The CDR3 DNA sequence: TGTGCCAGCAGCCGGGGGGGGTTTTCCAACACCGGGGAGCTGTTTTTT. Protein sequence: CASSRGGFSNTGELFF.

In DNA, the CDR3 is TGTGCCAGCAAACAGGGTAACAATCAGCCCCAGCATTTT. Its protein product is CASKQGNNQPQHF. The chain couples TRBV28 to TRBJ1-5, with a weak D call TRBD1 (6 bases). The CDR3 length is 13 residues. V dropped 7 bases and J dropped 3 bases, with 10 bases sitting between them. Germline V CDR1 and CDR2: MDHEN, SYDVKM. The variable domain in full, completed from reference TRBV28 and TRBJ1-5, reads DVKVTQSSRYLVKRTGEKVFLECVQDMDHENMFWYRQDPGLGLRLIYFSYDVKMKEKGDIPEGYSVSREKKERFSLILESASTNQTSMYLCASKQGNNQPQHFGDGTRLSIL.

The V call is TRBV28, the J call TRBJ1-2; 9 bases match TRBD1. Looked up from germline, CDR1 is MDHEN and CDR2 is SYDVKM. Trimming removed 8 bases from V and 4 bases from J; junction bases left unmatched: 8. The CDR3 sequence is 14 residues long. CDR3 sequence: CASRETGGGYGYTF. In DNA form, the CDR3 reads TGTGCCAGCCGCGAAACAGGGGGCGGCTATGGCTACACCTTC.

In its sample, this clone was seen once. The V and J genes are TRBV10-3 and TRBJ2-7, with a weak D call TRBD1 (7 bases). Between the trimmed V and J ends, which lost 0 bases and 6 bases, there was a span of 15 bases. Germline loops: CDR1 ENHRY, CDR2 SYGVKD. This CDR3 is 15 amino acids long. The CDR3 nucleotides are TGTGCCATCAGTGAGTCGCACGCAGGGGGGCGCGAGCAGTACTTC. Translating gives CAISESHAGGREQYF.

This chain uses TRBV18 with TRBJ1-1, with no clear D. Germline V gene lookup returns CDR1 KGHSH and CDR2 LQKENI. Trimming took off 9 bases at V and 7 bases at J, with 12 bases between the two ends. This CDR3 region has 11 residues. The CDR3: CASTINVEAFF. The CDR3 DNA reads TGTGCCAGTACTATAAACGTTGAAGCTTTCTTT.

There are a few counts of this clone. The rearrangement links TRBV5-1 to TRBJ2-1; no definite D call. This CDR3 comprises 12 residues. Per germline, CDR1 SGHRS and CDR2 YFSETQ. V was cut by 2 bases and J by 7 bases, with 7 bases left in between. In nucleotides, the CDR3 is TGCGCCAGCAGCTTTGCCGGGAATGAGCAGTTCTTC. It translates to CASSFAGNEQFF.

This clone has only a few counts. The genes are TRBV10-3 and TRBJ1-1; maybe TRBD1 (6 bases). The CDR3 spans 16 residues. V dropped 0 bases and J dropped 0 bases, with 11 bases sitting between them. In germline, CDR1 is ENHRY, CDR2 SYGVKD. The CDR3 loop is CAISESTGRMNTEAFF. CDR3 coding DNA: TGTGCCATCAGTGAGTCGACAGGAAGAATGAACACTGAAGCTTTCTTT.

This clone was detected a few times. The chain has TRBV9 and TRBJ1-3; a possible D gene is TRBD1 (5 bases). Trimming shortened V by 4 bases and J by 0 bases, and 11 bases separated the two germline ends. The CDR3 extends over 15 amino acids. CDR1 SGDLS and CDR2 YYNGEE come from the germline V gene. The CDR3 protein is CASSTGGASGNTIYF. The DNA of the CDR3 is TGTGCCAGCAGCACCGGCGGGGCCTCTGGAAACACCATATATTTT.

Regarding this clone: The germline gene is not matched at one end of the junction; a read error may be the cause. This chain links TRBV5-4 with TRBJ2-2, with D maybe TRBD2 (5 bases). CDR1 and CDR2 from the germline V gene are SGHNT and YYREEE (reference sequence). The CDR3 is made up of 13 amino acids. CDR3 in amino acids: CASSLAQTGEPFF. The CDR3 region has the DNA TGTGCCAGCAGCTTGGCGCAGACCGGGGAGCCGTTTTTT. Using reference TRBV5-4 and TRBJ2-2 for the parts outside the CDR3, the full variable domain is ETGVTQSPTHLIKTRGQQVTLRCSSQSGHNTVSWYQQALGQGPQFIFQYYREEENGRGNFPPRFSGLQFPNYSSELNVNALELDDSALYLCASSLAQTGEPFFGEGSRLTVL.

The chain has TRBV4-3 and TRBJ2-3; no definite D call. Germline CDR1 and CDR2: LGHNA and YSLEER. Between the trimmed V and J ends, which lost 1 base and 4 bases, there was a span of 15 bases. This CDR3 region has 16 residues. CDR3 region: CASSQAYSTYPDTQYF. As DNA, the CDR3 is TGCGCCAGCAGCCAAGCGTACAGCACCTACCCAGATACGCAGTATTTT.

The chain links TRBV10-3 to TRBJ2-1; 7 bases align to TRBD1. The CDR3 is 18 residues long. V was clipped by 3 bases and J by 6 bases; unmatched bases: 17. Germline lookup yields CDR1 ENHRY and CDR2 SYGVKD. The CDR3 loop is CAISDLLTRGQKGNEQFF. In nucleotides, the CDR3 is TGTGCCATCAGTGACCTCCTTACCCGGGGACAGAAGGGCAATGAGCAGTTCTTC.

The chain combines TRBV29-1 with TRBJ1-4, with 9 bases fitting TRBD1. In germline, CDR1 is SQVTM, CDR2 ANQGSEA. J gave up 7 bases and V 7 bases, and 7 bases lay outside the gene matches. The CDR3 spans 13 residues. CDR3 nucleotide sequence: TGCAGCGCCAGAGACAGGGGGGTTGAAAAACTGTTTTTT. It encodes CSARDRGVEKLFF.

This clone showed up just once. The chain links TRBV4-1 to TRBJ2-7; weak D call: TRBD2 (5 bases). Trimming left V 4 bases short and J 7 bases short, with 23 bases between. The CDR3 sequence is 16 residues long. CDR1 is MGHRA, CDR2 YSYEKL, per germline. The CDR3 bases are TGCGCCAGCAGCCGGACCATCCCAGCCCTAGGACTTGAGCAGTACTTC. It specifies CASSRTIPALGLEQYF.

In DNA, the CDR3 is TGTGCCATCGGAGGTAGCGGGGAGCTGTTTTTT. Protein sequence: CAIGGSGELFF. The chain carries TRBV10-3 and TRBJ2-2; D is perhaps TRBD2 (5 bases). CDR1 is ENHRY and CDR2 is SYGVKD in the germline V gene. The CDR3 is made up of 11 amino acids. V lost 8 bases, J lost 7 bases, and 8 bases lay in between.

This chain uses TRBV2 with TRBJ1-3; tentatively, D is TRBD1 (5 bases). CDR1 and CDR2 (germline): SNHLY, FYNNEI. V gave up 4 bases and J gave up 0 bases, with 10 bases separating them. The CDR3 loop spans 15 amino acids. The CDR3 DNA is TGTGCCAGCAGTGTGCAGGGCCACTCTGGAAACACCATATATTTT. As protein: CASSVQGHSGNTIYF.